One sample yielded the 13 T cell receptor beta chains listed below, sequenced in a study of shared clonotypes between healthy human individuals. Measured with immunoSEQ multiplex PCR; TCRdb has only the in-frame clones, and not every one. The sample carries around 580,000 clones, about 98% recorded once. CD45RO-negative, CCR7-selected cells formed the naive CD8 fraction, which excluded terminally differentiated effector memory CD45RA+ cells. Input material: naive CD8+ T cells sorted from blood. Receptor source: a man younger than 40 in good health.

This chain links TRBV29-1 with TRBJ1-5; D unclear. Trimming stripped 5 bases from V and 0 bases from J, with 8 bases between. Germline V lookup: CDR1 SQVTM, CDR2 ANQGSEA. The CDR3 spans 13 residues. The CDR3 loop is CSVQNDSNQPQHF. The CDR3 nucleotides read TGCAGCGTTCAGAACGATAGCAATCAGCCCCAGCATTTT.

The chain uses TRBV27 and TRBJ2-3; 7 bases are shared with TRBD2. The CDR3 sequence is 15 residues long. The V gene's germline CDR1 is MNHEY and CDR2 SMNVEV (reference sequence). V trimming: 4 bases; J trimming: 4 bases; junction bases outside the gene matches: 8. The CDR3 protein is CASSSPGLVSDTQYF. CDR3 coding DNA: TGTGCCAGCAGTTCCCCCGGACTAGTATCAGATACGCAGTATTTT.

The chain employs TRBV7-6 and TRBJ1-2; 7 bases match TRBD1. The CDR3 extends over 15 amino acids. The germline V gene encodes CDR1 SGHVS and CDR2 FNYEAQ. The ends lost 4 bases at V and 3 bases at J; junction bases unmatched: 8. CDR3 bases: TGTGCCAGCAGCTCCTCCGGACAGGCCGACTATGGCTACACCTTC. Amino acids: CASSSSGQADYGYTF.

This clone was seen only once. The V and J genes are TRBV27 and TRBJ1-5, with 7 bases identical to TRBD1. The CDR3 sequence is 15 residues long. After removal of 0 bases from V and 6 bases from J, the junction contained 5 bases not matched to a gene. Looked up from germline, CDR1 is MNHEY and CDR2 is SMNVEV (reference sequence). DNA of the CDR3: TGTGCCAGCAGTTTATCTACAGGGGATGGTCAGCCCCAGCATTTT. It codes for CASSLSTGDGQPQHF.

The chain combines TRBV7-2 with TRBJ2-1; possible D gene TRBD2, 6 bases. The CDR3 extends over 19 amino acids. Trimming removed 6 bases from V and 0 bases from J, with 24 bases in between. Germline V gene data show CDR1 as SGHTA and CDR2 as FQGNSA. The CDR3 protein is CASSPGSLEASSSYNEQFF. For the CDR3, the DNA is TGTGCCAGCAGTCCCGGGAGCCTTGAGGCTTCCAGCTCCTACAATGAGCAGTTCTTC.

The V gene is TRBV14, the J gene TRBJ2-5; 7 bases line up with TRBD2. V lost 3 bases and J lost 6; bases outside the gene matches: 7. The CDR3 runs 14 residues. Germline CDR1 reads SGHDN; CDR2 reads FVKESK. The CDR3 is CASSHGAGLKTQYF. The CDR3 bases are TGTGCCAGCAGCCACGGAGCGGGGTTAAAGACCCAGTACTTC.

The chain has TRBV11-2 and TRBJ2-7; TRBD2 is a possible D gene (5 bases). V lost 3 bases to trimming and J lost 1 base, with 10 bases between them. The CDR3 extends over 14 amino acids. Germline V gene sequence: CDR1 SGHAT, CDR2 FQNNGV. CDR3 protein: CASSFGGGSYEQYF. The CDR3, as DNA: TGTGCCAGCAGCTTCGGAGGAGGATCCTACGAGCAGTACTTC.

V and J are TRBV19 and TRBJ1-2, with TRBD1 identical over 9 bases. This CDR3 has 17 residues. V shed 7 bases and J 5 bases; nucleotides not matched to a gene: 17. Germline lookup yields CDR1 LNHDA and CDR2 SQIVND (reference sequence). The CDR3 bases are TGTGCCAGTAAGGAACTACCGGGACAGGGCCGGAGGTATGGCTACACCTTC. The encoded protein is CASKELPGQGRRYGYTF.

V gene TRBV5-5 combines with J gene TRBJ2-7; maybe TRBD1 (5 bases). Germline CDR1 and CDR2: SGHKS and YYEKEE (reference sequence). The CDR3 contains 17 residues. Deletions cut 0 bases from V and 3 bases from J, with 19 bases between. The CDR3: CASSLVSWTTTNYEQYF. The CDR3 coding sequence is TGTGCCAGCAGCTTGGTATCCTGGACAACCACAAACTACGAGCAGTACTTC.

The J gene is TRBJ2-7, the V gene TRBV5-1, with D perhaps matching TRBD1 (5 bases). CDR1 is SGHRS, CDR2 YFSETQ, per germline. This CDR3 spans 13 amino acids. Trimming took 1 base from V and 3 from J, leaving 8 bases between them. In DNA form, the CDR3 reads TGCGCCAGCAGCTTGACCCAGGGCTACGAGCAGTACTTC. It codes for CASSLTQGYEQYF.

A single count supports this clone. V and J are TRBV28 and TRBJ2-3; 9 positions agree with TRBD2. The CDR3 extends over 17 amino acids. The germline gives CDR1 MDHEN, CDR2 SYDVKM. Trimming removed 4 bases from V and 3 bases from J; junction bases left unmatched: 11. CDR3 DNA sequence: TGTGCCAGCAGTTCCTACTCCTCGACTAGCGGAACAGATACGCAGTATTTT. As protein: CASSSYSSTSGTDTQYF.

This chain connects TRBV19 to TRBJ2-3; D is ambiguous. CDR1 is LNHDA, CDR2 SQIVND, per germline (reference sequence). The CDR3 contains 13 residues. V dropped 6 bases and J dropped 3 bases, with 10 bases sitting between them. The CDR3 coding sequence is TGTGCCAGTAGCACCTACGATACAGATACGCAGTATTTT. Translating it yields CASSTYDTDTQYF.

In DNA form, the CDR3 reads TGTGCCAGCAGTCCCCGGGGGCCCACAGATACGCAGTATTTT. It translates to CASSPRGPTDTQYF. The chain joins TRBV28 to TRBJ2-3; D may be TRBD1 or TRBD2 (6 bases each). The V gene lost 5 bases and the J gene lost 2 bases, with 11 bases spanning the gap. The CDR3 contains 14 residues. From germline, CDR1 is MDHEN and CDR2 SYDVKM.